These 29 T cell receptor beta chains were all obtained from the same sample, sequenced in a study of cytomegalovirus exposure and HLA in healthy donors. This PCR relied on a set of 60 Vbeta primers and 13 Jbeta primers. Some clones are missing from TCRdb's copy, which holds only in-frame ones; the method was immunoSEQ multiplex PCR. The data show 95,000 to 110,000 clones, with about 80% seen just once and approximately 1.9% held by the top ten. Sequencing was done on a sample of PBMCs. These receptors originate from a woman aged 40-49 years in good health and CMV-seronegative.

The CDR3 nucleotides are TGTGCCAGCAGGACGGGACTAGCGACCGCCACCGAGCAGTACTTC. Protein sequence: CASRTGLATATEQYF. The chain is built from TRBV6-1 and TRBJ2-7, with 10 bases matching TRBD2. The V gene end was trimmed by 6 bases and the J gene end by 6 bases; junction bases not matched to a gene: 11. This CDR3 comprises 15 residues. The germline V gene has CDR1 MNHNS and CDR2 SASEGT.

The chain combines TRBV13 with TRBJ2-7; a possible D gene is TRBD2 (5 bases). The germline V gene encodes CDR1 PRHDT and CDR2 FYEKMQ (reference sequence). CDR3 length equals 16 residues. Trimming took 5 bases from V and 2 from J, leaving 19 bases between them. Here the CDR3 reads CASSTPRYDGAYEQYF. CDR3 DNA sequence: TGTGCCAGCAGCACCCCCCGCTATGACGGGGCCTACGAGCAGTACTTC. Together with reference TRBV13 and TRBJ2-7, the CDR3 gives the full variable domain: AAGVIQSPRHLIKEKRETATLKCYPIPRHDTVYWYQQGPGQDPQFLISFYEKMQSDKGSIPDRFSAQQFSDYHSELNMSSLELGDSALYFCASSTPRYDGAYEQYFGPGTRLTVT.

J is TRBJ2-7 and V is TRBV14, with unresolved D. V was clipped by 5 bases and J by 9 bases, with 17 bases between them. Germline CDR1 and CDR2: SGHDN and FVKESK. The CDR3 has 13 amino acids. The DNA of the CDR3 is TGTGCCAGCAGCTTGGTAACCGGGTCGGTGCAGTACTTC. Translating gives CASSLVTGSVQYF.

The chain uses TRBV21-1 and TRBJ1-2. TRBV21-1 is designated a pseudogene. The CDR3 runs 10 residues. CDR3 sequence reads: CASSKCEYTF. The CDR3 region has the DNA TGTGCCAGCAGCAAATGTGAGTACACCTTC.

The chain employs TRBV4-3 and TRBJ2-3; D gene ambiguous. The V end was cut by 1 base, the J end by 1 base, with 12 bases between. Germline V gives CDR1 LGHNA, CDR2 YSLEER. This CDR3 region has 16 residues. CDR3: CASSQARPDGTDTQYF. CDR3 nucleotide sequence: TGCGCCAGCAGCCAAGCTAGGCCCGATGGCACAGATACGCAGTATTTT.

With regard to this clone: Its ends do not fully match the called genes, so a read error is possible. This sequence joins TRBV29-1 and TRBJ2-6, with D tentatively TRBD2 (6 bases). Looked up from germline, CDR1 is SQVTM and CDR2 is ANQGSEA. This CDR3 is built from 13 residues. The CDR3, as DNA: TGCAGCGTTGAGCGGGGTGGGACCAACGTCCTGACTTTC. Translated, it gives CSVERGGTNVLTF. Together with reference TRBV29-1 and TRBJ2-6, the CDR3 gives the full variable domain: SAVISQKPSRDICQRGTSLTIQCQVDSQVTMMFWYRQQPGQSLTLIATANQGSEATYESGFVIDKFPISRPNLTFSTLTVSNMSPEDSSIYLCSVERGGTNVLTFGAGSRLTVL.

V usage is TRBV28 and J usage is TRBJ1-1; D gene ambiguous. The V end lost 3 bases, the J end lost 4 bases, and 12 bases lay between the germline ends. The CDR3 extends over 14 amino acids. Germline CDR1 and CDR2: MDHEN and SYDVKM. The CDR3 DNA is TGTGCCAGCAGTTTGGAGCGGGTGGGCACTGAAGCTTTCTTT. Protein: CASSLERVGTEAFF.

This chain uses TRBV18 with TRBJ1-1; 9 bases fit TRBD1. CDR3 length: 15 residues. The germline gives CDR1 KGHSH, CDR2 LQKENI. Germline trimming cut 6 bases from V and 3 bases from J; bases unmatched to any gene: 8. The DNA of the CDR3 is TGTGCCAGCTCTCTAAGGACAGGGGTCTACACTGAAGCTTTCTTT. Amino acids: CASSLRTGVYTEAFF.

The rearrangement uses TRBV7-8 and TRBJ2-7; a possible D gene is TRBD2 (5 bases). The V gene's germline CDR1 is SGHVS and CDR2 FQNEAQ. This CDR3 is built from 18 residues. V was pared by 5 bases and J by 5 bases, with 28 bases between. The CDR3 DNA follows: TGTGCCAGCAGCAGCTCATTCTTACTCGGGTGGCGAGGGCACGAGCAGTACTTC. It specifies CASSSSFLLGWRGHEQYF.

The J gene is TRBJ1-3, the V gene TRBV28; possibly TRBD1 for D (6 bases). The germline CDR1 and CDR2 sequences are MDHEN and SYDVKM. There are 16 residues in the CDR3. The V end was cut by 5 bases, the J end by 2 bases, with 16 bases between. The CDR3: CASSPGEGGTGNTIYF. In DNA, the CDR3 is TGTGCCAGCAGTCCGGGGGAGGGGGGAACTGGAAACACCATATATTTT.

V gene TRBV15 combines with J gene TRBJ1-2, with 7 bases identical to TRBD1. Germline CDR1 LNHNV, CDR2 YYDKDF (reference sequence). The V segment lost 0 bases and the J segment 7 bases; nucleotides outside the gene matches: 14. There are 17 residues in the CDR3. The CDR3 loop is CATSRDLGTASPSGYTF. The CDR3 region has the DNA TGTGCCACCAGCAGAGATTTGGGGACAGCTTCTCCGTCTGGCTACACCTTC.

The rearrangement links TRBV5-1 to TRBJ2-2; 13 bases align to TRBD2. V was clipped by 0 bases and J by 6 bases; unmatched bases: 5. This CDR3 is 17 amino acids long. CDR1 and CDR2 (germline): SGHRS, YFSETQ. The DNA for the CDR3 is TGCGCCAGCAGCTTGGGGACTAGCGGGAGCGCGGCCGGGGAGCTGTTTTTT. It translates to CASSLGTSGSAAGELFF. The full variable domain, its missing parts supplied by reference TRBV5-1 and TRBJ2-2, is KAGVTQTPRYLIKTRGQQVTLSCSPISGHRSVSWYQQTPGQGLQFLFEYFSETQRNKGNFPGRFSGRQFSNSRSEMNVSTLELGDSALYLCASSLGTSGSAAGELFFGEGSRLTVL.

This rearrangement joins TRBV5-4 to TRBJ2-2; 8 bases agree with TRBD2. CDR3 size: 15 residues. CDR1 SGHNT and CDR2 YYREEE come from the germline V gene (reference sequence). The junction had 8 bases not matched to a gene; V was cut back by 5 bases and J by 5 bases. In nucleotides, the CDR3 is TGTGCCAGCAGGCCGCCCACGGGAGGGACCGGGGAGCTGTTTTTT. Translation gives CASRPPTGGTGELFF.

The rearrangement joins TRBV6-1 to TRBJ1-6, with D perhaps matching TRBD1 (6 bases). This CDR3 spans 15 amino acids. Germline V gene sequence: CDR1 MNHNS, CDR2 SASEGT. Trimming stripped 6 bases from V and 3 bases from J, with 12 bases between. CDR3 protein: CASRLDRSYNSPLHF. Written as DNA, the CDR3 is TGTGCCAGCAGACTAGACAGGAGCTATAATTCACCCCTCCACTTT.

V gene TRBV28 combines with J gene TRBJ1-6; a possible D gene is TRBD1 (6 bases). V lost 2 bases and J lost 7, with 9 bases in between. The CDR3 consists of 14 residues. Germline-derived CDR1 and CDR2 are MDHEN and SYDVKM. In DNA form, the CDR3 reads TGTGCCAGCAGTTTAGGGCAGGGGAATTCACCCCTCCACTTT. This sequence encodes CASSLGQGNSPLHF.

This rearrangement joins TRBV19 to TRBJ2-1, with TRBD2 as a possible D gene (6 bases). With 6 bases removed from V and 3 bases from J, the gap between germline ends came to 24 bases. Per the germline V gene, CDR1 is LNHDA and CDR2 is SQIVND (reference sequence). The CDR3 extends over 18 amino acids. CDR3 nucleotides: TGTGCCAGTAGGGGACCCACTAGCTCCATCTCTTACTACAATGAGCAGTTCTTC. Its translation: CASRGPTSSISYYNEQFF.

This CDR3 is CASSDRQEGWDTEAFF. The CDR3, as DNA: TGTGCCAGTAGTGACCGACAGGAAGGCTGGGACACTGAAGCTTTCTTT. The chain combines TRBV19 with TRBJ1-1; D might be TRBD1 (6 bases). V shed 5 bases and J shed 3 bases, with 19 bases lying between them. Germline V lookup: CDR1 LNHDA, CDR2 SQIVND (reference sequence). The CDR3 length is 16 residues.

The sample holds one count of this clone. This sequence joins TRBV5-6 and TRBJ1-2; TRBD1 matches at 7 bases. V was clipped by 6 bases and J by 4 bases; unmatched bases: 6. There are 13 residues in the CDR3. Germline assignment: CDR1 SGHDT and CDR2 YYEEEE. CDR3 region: CASTWGQSYGYTF. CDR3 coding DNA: TGTGCCAGCACCTGGGGACAGAGCTATGGCTACACCTTC.

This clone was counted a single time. The CDR3 region has the DNA TGTGCCAGCAGGGCACTCCCGGGACTAGCAGGCAATGAGCAGTTCTTC. Amino acids: CASRALPGLAGNEQFF. The chain carries TRBV7-2 and TRBJ2-1; TRBD2 agrees at 9 bases. The J segment lost 6 bases and the V segment lost 6 bases, leaving 12 bases of the junction unmatched. This CDR3 spans 16 amino acids. Germline-derived CDR1 and CDR2 are SGHTA and FQGNSA.

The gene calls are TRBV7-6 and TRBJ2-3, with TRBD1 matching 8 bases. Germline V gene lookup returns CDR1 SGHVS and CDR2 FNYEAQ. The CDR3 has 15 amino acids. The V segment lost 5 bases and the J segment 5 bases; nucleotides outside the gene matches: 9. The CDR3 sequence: CASSPSQGALDTQYF. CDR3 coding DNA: TGTGCCAGCAGCCCCTCCCAGGGGGCATTAGATACGCAGTATTTT.

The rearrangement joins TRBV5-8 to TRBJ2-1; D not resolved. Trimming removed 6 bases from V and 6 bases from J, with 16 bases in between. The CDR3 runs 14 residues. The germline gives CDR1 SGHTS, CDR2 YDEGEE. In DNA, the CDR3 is TGTGCCAGCACCCATTTTAGTCGCGCCAATGAGCAGTTCTTC. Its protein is CASTHFSRANEQFF.

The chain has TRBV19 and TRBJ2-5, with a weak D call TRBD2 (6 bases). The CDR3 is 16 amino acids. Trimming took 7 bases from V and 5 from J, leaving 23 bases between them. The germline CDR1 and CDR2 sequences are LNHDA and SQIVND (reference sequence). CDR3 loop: CASTGRGRSSRETQYF. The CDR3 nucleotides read TGTGCCAGTACCGGGCGGGGCAGAAGTTCGAGGGAGACCCAGTACTTC.

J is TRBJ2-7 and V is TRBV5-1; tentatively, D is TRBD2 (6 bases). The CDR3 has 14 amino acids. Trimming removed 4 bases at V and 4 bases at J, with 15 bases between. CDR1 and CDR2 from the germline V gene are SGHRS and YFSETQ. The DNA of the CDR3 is TGCGCCAGCAGCGCCGGGACTTTGGGGTACGAGCAGTACTTC. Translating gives CASSAGTLGYEQYF. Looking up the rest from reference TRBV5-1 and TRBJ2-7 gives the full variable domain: KAGVTQTPRYLIKTRGQQVTLSCSPISGHRSVSWYQQTPGQGLQFLFEYFSETQRNKGNFPGRFSGRQFSNSRSEMNVSTLELGDSALYLCASSAGTLGYEQYFGPGTRLTVT.

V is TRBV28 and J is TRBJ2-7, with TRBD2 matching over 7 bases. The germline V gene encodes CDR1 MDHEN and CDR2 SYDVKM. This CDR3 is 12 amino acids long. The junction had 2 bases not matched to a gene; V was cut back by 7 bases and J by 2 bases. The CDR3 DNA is TGTGCCAGCATTGGGGGGGCCTACGAGCAGTACTTC. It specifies CASIGGAYEQYF.

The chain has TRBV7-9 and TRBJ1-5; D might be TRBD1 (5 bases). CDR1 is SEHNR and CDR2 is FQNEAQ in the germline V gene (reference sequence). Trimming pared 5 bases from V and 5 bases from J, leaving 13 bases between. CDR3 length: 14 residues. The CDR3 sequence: CASSPRDGDQPQHF. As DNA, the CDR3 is TGTGCCAGCAGCCCGCGGGACGGGGATCAGCCCCAGCATTTT.

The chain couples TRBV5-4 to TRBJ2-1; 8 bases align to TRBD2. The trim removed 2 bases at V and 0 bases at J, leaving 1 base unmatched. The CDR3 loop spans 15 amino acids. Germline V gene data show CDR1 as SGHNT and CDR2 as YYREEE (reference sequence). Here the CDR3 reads CASSFSGNSYNEQFF. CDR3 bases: TGTGCCAGCAGCTTTAGCGGGAACTCCTACAATGAGCAGTTCTTC.

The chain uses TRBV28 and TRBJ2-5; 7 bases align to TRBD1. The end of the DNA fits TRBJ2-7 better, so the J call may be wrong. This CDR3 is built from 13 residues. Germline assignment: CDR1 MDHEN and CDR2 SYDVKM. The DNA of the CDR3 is TGTGCCAGCAGTCGGAACAGGGGCTACGAGCAGTACTTC. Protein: CASSRNRGYEQYF.

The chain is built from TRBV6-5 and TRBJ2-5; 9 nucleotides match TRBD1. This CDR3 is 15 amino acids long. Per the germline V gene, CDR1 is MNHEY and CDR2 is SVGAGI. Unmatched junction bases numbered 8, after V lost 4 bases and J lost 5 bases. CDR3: CASSSTTGGGETQYF. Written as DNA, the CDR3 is TGTGCCAGCAGTTCCACCACAGGGGGCGGCGAGACCCAGTACTTC.

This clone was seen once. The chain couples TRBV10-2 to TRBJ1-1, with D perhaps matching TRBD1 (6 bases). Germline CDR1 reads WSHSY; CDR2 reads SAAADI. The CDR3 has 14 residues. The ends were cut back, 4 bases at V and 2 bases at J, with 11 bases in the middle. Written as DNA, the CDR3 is TGCGCCAGCAGTGTTACAGGGCGTAACACTGAAGCTTTCTTT. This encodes CASSVTGRNTEAFF.